This TCR beta chain appears in the sequencing data of a study of OX40 agonist ivuxolimab in advanced cancers. Study information: The study gave patients intravenous ivuxolimab at 0.01 to 10 mg/kg every 2 weeks. Earlier anti-PD-1, anti-PD-L1 or anti-CTLA-4 therapy was permitted; roughly 40% had received some. The mean age was approximately 60 years, ranging from about 20 to 90, with about 87% of participants male.

Only in-frame clones appear in the TCRdb table, and some are missing; sequencing was by immunoSEQ multiplex PCR. The data show about 45,000 clones, with 75% to 90% seen just once and 14% to 15% held by the top ten. Study results and caveats: Expanded clones were, on average, more numerous in CD8+ T cells than in CD4+.

Comments on this clone: The antigen is not known.

The sequence was obtained from an adult with an advanced solid tumor such as melanoma, head and neck, liver or kidney cancer. The sequenced sample was CD4+ or CD8+ T cells sorted from blood, obtained in a trial of the OX40 agonist ivuxolimab.

The CDR3 sequence is CASSLAANTEAFF. CDR3 sequence (DNA): TGTGCCAGCAGCCTGGCCGCGAACACTGAAGCTTTCTTT. The chain is built from TRBV6-5 and TRBJ1-1; D not certain. The CDR3 has 13 residues. Trimming left V 6 bases short and J 1 base short, with 9 bases between. Per germline, CDR1 MNHEY and CDR2 SVGAGI.